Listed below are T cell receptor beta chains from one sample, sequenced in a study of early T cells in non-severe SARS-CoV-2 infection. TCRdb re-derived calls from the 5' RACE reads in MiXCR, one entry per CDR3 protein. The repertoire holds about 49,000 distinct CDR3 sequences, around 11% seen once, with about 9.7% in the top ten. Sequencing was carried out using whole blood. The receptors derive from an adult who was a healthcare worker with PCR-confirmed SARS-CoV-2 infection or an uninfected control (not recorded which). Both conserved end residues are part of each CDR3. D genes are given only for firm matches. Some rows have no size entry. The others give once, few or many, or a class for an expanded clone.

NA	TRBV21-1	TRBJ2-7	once	CASSTWRGFSYEQYF	TGTGCCAGCAGCACTTGGCGGGGGTTCTCCTACGAGCAGTACTTC
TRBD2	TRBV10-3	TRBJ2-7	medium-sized	CAISHPPLGGVNAYEQYF	TGTGCCATCAGTCACCCACCACTCGGGGGGGTCAATGCCTACGAGCAGTACTTC
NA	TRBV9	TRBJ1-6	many	CASSEGLPGSPLHF	TGTGCCAGCAGCGAGGGCCTACCGGGGTCACCCCTCCACTTT
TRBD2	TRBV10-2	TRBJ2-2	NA	CASRGTSGMSGELFF	TGCGCCAGCAGGGGGACTAGCGGGATGTCCGGGGAGCTGTTTTTT
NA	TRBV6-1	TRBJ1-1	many	CASSTGLTGEAFF	TGTGCCAGCAGTACAGGGTTAACGGGTGAAGCTTTCTTT
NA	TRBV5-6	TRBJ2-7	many	CASSLRYEQYF	TGTGCCAGCAGCTTGCGGTACGAGCAGTACTTC
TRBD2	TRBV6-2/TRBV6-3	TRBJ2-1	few	CASSTPRGLAGANEQFF	TGTGCCAGCAGTACCCCCCGGGGACTAGCGGGAGCCAATGAGCAGTTCTTC
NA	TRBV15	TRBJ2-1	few	CATSRGRLFYNEQFF	TGTGCCACCAGCAGAGGCAGATTATTTTACAATGAGCAGTTCTTC
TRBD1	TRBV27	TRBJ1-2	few	CASSSSGTGGGYTF	TGTGCCAGCAGTTCCTCCGGGACAGGGGGTGGCTACACCTTC
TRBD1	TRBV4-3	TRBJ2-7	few	CASSQETLDRESHEQYF	TGCGCCAGCAGCCAAGAAACTCTTGACAGGGAATCGCACGAGCAGTACTTC
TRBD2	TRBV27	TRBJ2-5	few	CASSYSGGSAQETQYF	TGTGCCAGCAGTTATAGCGGGGGGAGCGCACAAGAGACCCAGTACTTC
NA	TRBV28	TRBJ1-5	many	CASSLNQPQHF	TGTGCCAGCAGTTTGAACCAGCCCCAGCATTTT
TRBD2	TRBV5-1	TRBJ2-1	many	CASSWPRNSGGPYNEQFF	TGCGCCAGCAGCTGGCCTCGGAATAGCGGGGGGCCTTACAATGAGCAGTTCTTC
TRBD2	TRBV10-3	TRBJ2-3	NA	CAISPSGGDTQYF	TGTGCCATCAGCCCTTCGGGGGGAGATACGCAGTATTTT